One sample yielded the 28 T cell receptor beta chains listed below, sequenced in a study of cytomegalovirus exposure and HLA in healthy donors. Clones were sequenced by immunoSEQ multiplex PCR, and TCRdb holds only the in-frame ones, with some missing. The data show approximately 120,000 clones, 90% to 96% seen once. Sequences were obtained from PBMCs. These receptors were taken from a man between 18 and 35 years old in good health and CMV-seronegative.

The V gene is TRBV7-6, the J gene TRBJ2-7, with a tentative D call TRBD1 (6 bases). Germline values: CDR1 SGHVS, CDR2 FNYEAQ. This CDR3 region has 14 residues. Trimming removed 3 bases from V and 3 bases from J, with 12 bases in between. CDR3 in DNA: TGTGCCAGCAGCTTTCATGGACAGAGCTACGAGCAGTACTTC. It yields the protein CASSFHGQSYEQYF.

This sequence joins TRBV29-1 and TRBJ2-3; 7 nucleotides align to TRBD1. J lost 3 bases, V lost 7 bases, and 4 bases had no gene match. Germline lookup yields CDR1 SQVTM and CDR2 ANQGSEA. The CDR3 is 12 amino acids. Written as DNA, the CDR3 is TGCAGCGCCCGGACAGGAACAGATACGCAGTATTTT. It yields the protein CSARTGTDTQYF.

This chain uses TRBV5-4 with TRBJ2-7; 10 bases match TRBD1. Germline-derived CDR1 and CDR2 are SGHNT and YYREEE (reference sequence). V lost 3 bases, J lost 5 bases, and 5 bases stayed unmatched. This CDR3 region has 14 residues. CDR3 in amino acids: CASSSTTGGNEQYF. CDR3 coding DNA: TGTGCCAGCAGCTCGACGACAGGGGGCAACGAGCAGTACTTC.

The table lists this clone with a few counts. This chain uses TRBV23-1 with TRBJ2-6; D is possibly TRBD1 (6 bases). TRBV23-1 belongs to the ORF category, with a function that is uncertain. V was trimmed by 4 bases and J by 0 bases, leaving 25 bases between them. There are 21 residues in the CDR3. The chain's CDR3 is CASSPEPTHEQGTSGANVLTF. Here the CDR3 DNA reads TGCGCCAGCAGTCCCGAGCCCACACATGAGCAGGGGACCTCTGGGGCCAACGTCCTGACTTTC.

The chain has TRBV28 and TRBJ2-7, with TRBD2 identical over 7 bases. V was clipped by 5 bases and J by 3 bases; unmatched bases: 1. The CDR3 extends over 12 amino acids. CDR1 and CDR2 from the germline V gene are MDHEN and SYDVKM. CDR3 residues: CASSGTNYEQYF. Here the CDR3 DNA reads TGTGCCAGCAGTGGGACTAACTACGAGCAGTACTTC.

This clone was seen a single time. CDR3 region: CASSSAGYGNTEAFF. The DNA of the CDR3 is TGTGCCAGCAGCTCCGCAGGGTACGGGAACACTGAAGCTTTCTTT. The chain links TRBV13 to TRBJ1-1; the D gene is possibly TRBD1 (5 bases). This CDR3 comprises 15 residues. In germline, CDR1 is PRHDT, CDR2 FYEKMQ (reference sequence). V was clipped by 4 bases and J by 1 base, with 13 bases between them.

Details on this clone: This sample also contains other DNA sequences that code for the same CDR3. The chain couples TRBV6-1 to TRBJ1-2; 8 nucleotides match TRBD1. The CDR3 is 13 amino acids. Trimming took 2 bases from V and 7 from J; bases not matched to a gene: 3. CDR1 is MNHNS, CDR2 SASEGT, per germline. The CDR3 spells CASSETGGTGYTF. DNA for the CDR3: TGTGCCAGCAGTGAAACAGGGGGAACTGGCTACACCTTC.

The V call is TRBV25-1, the J call TRBJ2-1; D is undetermined. This CDR3 comprises 9 residues. CDR1 and CDR2 (germline): MGHDK, SYGVNS. V lost 10 bases and J lost 10, with 8 bases in between. CDR3 amino acids: CAIKTEQFF. As DNA, the CDR3 is TGTGCCATCAAGACAGAGCAGTTCTTC.

The chain recombines TRBV29-1 with TRBJ2-3; D might be TRBD2 (5 bases). The CDR3 runs to 18 residues. The germline V gene has CDR1 SQVTM and CDR2 ANQGSEA. Trimming cost V 4 bases and J 0 bases, with 23 bases left between them. The CDR3 here is CSVVRRVLSGSSTDTQYF. As DNA, the CDR3 is TGCAGCGTTGTTCGCCGTGTCCTAAGCGGCTCTAGCACAGATACGCAGTATTTT.

The gene calls are TRBV30 and TRBJ2-1; 10 nucleotides align to TRBD2. This CDR3 contains 17 residues. J lost 1 base, V lost 5 bases, and 11 bases had no gene match. Germline CDR1 is GTSNPN and CDR2 is SVGIG (reference sequence). CDR3 nucleotide sequence: TGTGCCTGGTACTCAGCGGGAGGGCCAGGGTCCTACAATGAGCAGTTCTTC. It codes for CAWYSAGGPGSYNEQFF.

This chain joins TRBV18 and TRBJ2-7; TRBD2 is a possible D gene (6 bases). The CDR3 loop spans 14 amino acids. The ends were cut back, 6 bases at V and 4 bases at J, with 16 bases in the middle. Germline values: CDR1 KGHSH, CDR2 LQKENI. CDR3 protein: CASSEFPGVYEQYF. Here the CDR3 DNA reads TGTGCCAGCTCCGAATTTCCGGGAGTTTACGAGCAGTACTTC.

The V call is TRBV5-6, the J call TRBJ1-2, with a tentative D call TRBD1 (5 bases). This CDR3 spans 13 amino acids. V lost 4 bases to trimming and J lost 4 bases, with 11 bases between them. Germline V lookup: CDR1 SGHDT, CDR2 YYEEEE. CDR3 in DNA: TGTGCCAGCAGCCCGGACACCGCCTATGGCTACACCTTC. Its protein is CASSPDTAYGYTF.

This chain joins TRBV28 and TRBJ2-1, with D possibly matching TRBD2 (5 bases). Germline V gene data show CDR1 as MDHEN and CDR2 as SYDVKM. V was trimmed by 7 bases and J by 0 bases, leaving 10 bases between them. This CDR3 has 14 amino acids. The CDR3 loop reads CASILGSSYNEQFF. The CDR3 DNA sequence: TGTGCCAGCATACTAGGCAGCTCCTACAATGAGCAGTTCTTC.

This chain links TRBV4-3 with TRBJ2-7, with a possible D match to TRBD2 (5 bases). There are 16 residues in the CDR3. Germline V CDR1 and CDR2: LGHNA, YSLEER. Trimming removed 0 bases from V and 3 bases from J, with 15 bases in between. The CDR3 nucleotides are TGCGCCAGCAGCCAAGATCGTCTTGGAGGCGGCTACGAGCAGTACTTC. Translation: CASSQDRLGGGYEQYF.

This clone was seen more than once but under ten times. This sequence joins TRBV10-3 and TRBJ2-1; tentatively, D is TRBD2 (6 bases). This CDR3 has 12 amino acids. V lost 3 bases and J 9 bases, leaving 9 bases between the germline ends. CDR1 and CDR2 from the germline V gene are ENHRY and SYGVKD. CDR3 sequence reads: CAISESEGEQFF. The CDR3 nucleotides are TGTGCCATCAGTGAATCGGAGGGTGAGCAGTTCTTC.

The chain uses TRBV7-2 and TRBJ2-3; 7 positions agree with TRBD1. CDR3 length: 15 residues. Losses at the gene ends were 1 base for V and 1 base for J; bases not matched to a gene: 2. Germline V gene lookup returns CDR1 SGHTA and CDR2 FQGNSA. CDR3 residues: CASSLGGQGTDTQYF. CDR3 coding DNA: TGTGCCAGCAGCTTAGGCGGACAGGGCACAGATACGCAGTATTTT.

The chain has TRBV18 and TRBJ2-7; 10 bases match TRBD1. V lost 3 bases and J lost 2; bases outside the gene matches: 4. The CDR3 consists of 15 residues. The V gene's germline CDR1 is KGHSH and CDR2 LQKENI. The CDR3 protein is CASSPPGTGAYEQYF. The CDR3 DNA is TGTGCCAGCTCACCCCCGGGGACAGGGGCCTACGAGCAGTACTTC.

V is TRBV9 and J is TRBJ1-2; 8 nucleotides line up with TRBD1. With V trimmed by 4 bases and J by 4 bases, 6 bases remained unmatched. The germline CDR1 and CDR2 sequences are SGDLS and YYNGEE. CDR3 size: 14 residues. The CDR3 DNA is TGTGCCAGCAGCATTTCGACAGGGGTCTATGGCTACACCTTC. Amino acid sequence: CASSISTGVYGYTF.

This sequence joins TRBV6-6 and TRBJ2-7; D not certain. CDR3 length equals 15 residues. Germline assignment: CDR1 MNHNY and CDR2 SVGAGI (reference sequence). V was cut by 6 bases and J by 3 bases, with 18 bases left in between. As DNA, the CDR3 is TGTGCCAGCAGGGCAGACCCGAGCGCGCTCTACGAGCAGTACTTC. This codes for CASRADPSALYEQYF.

V usage is TRBV6-1 and J usage is TRBJ2-3, with 7 bases fitting TRBD1. Germline V CDR1 and CDR2: MNHNS, SASEGT. This CDR3 region has 14 residues. V lost 2 bases to trimming and J lost 6 bases; unmatched junction nucleotides: 5. Here the CDR3 reads CASSERAGGDTQYF. In nucleotides, the CDR3 is TGTGCCAGCAGTGAACGGGCAGGGGGTGATACGCAGTATTTT.

This rearrangement joins TRBV6-6 to TRBJ1-5; D ambiguous. Trimming cost V 8 bases and J 1 base, with 12 bases left between them. This CDR3 contains 14 residues. Germline assignment: CDR1 MNHNY and CDR2 SVGAGI (reference sequence). CDR3 DNA: TGTGCCAGCTCACAGAGCTTAAGCAATCAGCCCCAGCATTTT. Residues: CASSQSLSNQPQHF.

The V and J genes are TRBV11-3 and TRBJ1-1; 9 nucleotides match TRBD1. CDR1 is SGHNT, CDR2 YENEEA, per germline. V was pared by 8 bases and J by 11 bases, with 9 bases of the junction left unmatched. The CDR3 extends over 12 amino acids. CDR3 DNA: TGTGCCAGCCGAACAGGGGGCACAGGGGCTTTCTTT. Its protein product is CASRTGGTGAFF.

This chain connects TRBV5-4 to TRBJ2-1, with 8 bases fitting TRBD1. CDR1 and CDR2 from the germline V gene are SGHNT and YYREEE (reference sequence). The junction had 1 base not matched to a gene; V was cut back by 0 bases and J by 2 bases. The CDR3 length is 15 residues. CDR3 sequence: CASSLGQGPYNEQFF. CDR3 DNA sequence: TGTGCCAGCAGCTTGGGACAGGGGCCCTACAATGAGCAGTTCTTC.

The chain is built from TRBV7-3 and TRBJ2-1; 9 bases agree with TRBD1. The CDR3 sequence is 14 residues long. Germline V gene lookup returns CDR1 SGHTA and CDR2 FQGTGA. The junction had 2 bases not matched to a gene; V was cut back by 2 bases and J by 6 bases. The CDR3 here is CASSLGTGPNEQFF. The CDR3, as DNA: TGTGCCAGCAGCTTAGGGACAGGGCCCAATGAGCAGTTCTTC.

The chain has TRBV28 and TRBJ2-3, with 11 bases that match TRBD2. CDR3 size: 16 residues. V was pared by 1 base and J by 6 bases, with 6 bases of the junction left unmatched. The V gene's germline CDR1 is MDHEN and CDR2 SYDVKM. CDR3 bases: TGTGCCAGCAGTTTATTTAGCGGGAGGGCTGCGGATACGCAGTATTTT. It encodes CASSLFSGRAADTQYF.

The J gene is TRBJ1-1, the V gene TRBV6-6; the D gene is possibly TRBD1 (6 bases). This CDR3 contains 14 residues. CDR1 and CDR2 from the germline V gene are MNHNY and SVGAGI (reference sequence). V lost 6 bases and J lost 4, with 15 bases in between. As DNA, the CDR3 is TGTGCCAGCAGCCAGGGGCGATTGAGCACTGAAGCTTTCTTT. Its translation is CASSQGRLSTEAFF.

The gene calls are TRBV28 and TRBJ1-5, with 8 bases matching TRBD1. The germline CDR1 and CDR2 sequences are MDHEN and SYDVKM. J gave up 6 bases and V 4 bases, and 2 bases lay outside the gene matches. The CDR3 is made up of 13 amino acids. The DNA of the CDR3 is TGTGCCAGCAGTTGGACAGGGCTTCAGCCCCAGCATTTT. This gives the protein CASSWTGLQPQHF.

V is TRBV2 and J is TRBJ1-1, with D possibly TRBD1 on 6 matching bases. V was trimmed by 4 bases and J by 1 base, leaving 10 bases between them. The length of the CDR3 is 14 residues. Germline CDR1 reads SNHLY; CDR2 reads FYNNEI. This CDR3 reads CASSARTENTEAFF. In nucleotides, the CDR3 is TGTGCCAGCAGTGCACGGACAGAGAACACTGAAGCTTTCTTT.